These T cell receptor beta chains were read from a single sample in a study of STAT5B mutations in CD4+ large granular lymphocyte leukemia. The method was immunoSEQ multiplex PCR; TCRdb's version includes in-frame clones alone and lacks a portion of them. This sample carries tens of thousands of clones, 70% to 90% of them seen once, and the ten largest clones take less than 3.5%. The sequenced sample consisted of CD4+ T cells from blood buffy coats. These receptors came from a human donor in good health. Both conserved end residues are part of each CDR3. A D gene is named only where the DNA matches it firmly. Size is stated for part of the rows, as once, few or many counts, or as a class when the clone is expanded.

CDR3 protein: CASMSSVPSYEQYF; CDR3 DNA: TGTGCCAGCATGTCTAGCGTGCCGTCCTACGAGCAGTACTTC; J gene: TRBJ2-7; clone size: NA; D gene: NA; V gene: TRBV28
CDR3 protein: CASSLSGRAGANVLTF; CDR3 DNA: TGTGCCAGCAGCTTGTCCGGACGCGCTGGGGCCAACGTCCTGACTTTC; J gene: TRBJ2-6; clone size: NA; D gene: NA; V gene: TRBV7-2
CDR3 protein: CSADIGGDQPQHF; CDR3 DNA: TGCAGCGCGGACATTGGCGGTGATCAGCCCCAGCATTTT; J gene: TRBJ1-5; clone size: NA; D gene: NA; V gene: TRBV29-1
CDR3 protein: CASSLEGAGGLEAFF; CDR3 DNA: TGTGCCAGCAGCTTAGAGGGTGCAGGGGGCCTTGAAGCTTTCTTT; J gene: TRBJ1-1; clone size: NA; D gene: TRBD1; V gene: TRBV7-2
CDR3 protein: CASSLVPRVNTEAFF; CDR3 DNA: TGTGCCAGCAGCTTAGTGCCCAGGGTTAACACTGAAGCTTTCTTT; J gene: TRBJ1-1; clone size: NA; D gene: NA; V gene: TRBV7-2
CDR3 protein: CAITGGQGAYNEQFF; CDR3 DNA: TGTGCCATCACGGGAGGACAGGGGGCCTACAATGAGCAGTTCTTC; J gene: TRBJ2-1; clone size: once; D gene: TRBD1; V gene: TRBV10-3
CDR3 protein: CASSPTGSPSGSPGGYEQYF; CDR3 DNA: TGTGCCAGCTCACCGACAGGGTCCCCCAGCGGGAGCCCCGGAGGCTACGAGCAGTACTTC; J gene: TRBJ2-7; clone size: NA; D gene: NA; V gene: TRBV18
CDR3 protein: CASSPGSSYEQYF; CDR3 DNA: TGTGCCAGCAGCCCCGGGAGCTCCTACGAGCAGTACTTC; J gene: TRBJ2-7; clone size: few; D gene: NA; V gene: TRBV27
CDR3 protein: CASSFLNTSEQFF; CDR3 DNA: TGTGCCAGCAGTTTCCTTAATACTAGTGAGCAGTTCTTC; J gene: TRBJ2-1; clone size: NA; D gene: NA; V gene: TRBV27
CDR3 protein: CASSSHGTGGIGEQYF; CDR3 DNA: TGCGCCAGCAGCTCCCACGGGACAGGGGGCATAGGTGAGCAGTACTTC; J gene: TRBJ2-7; clone size: NA; D gene: TRBD1; V gene: TRBV5-1
CDR3 protein: CAIGTAGNYEQYF; CDR3 DNA: TGTGCCATCGGGACAGCGGGGAACTACGAGCAGTACTTC; J gene: TRBJ2-7; clone size: once; D gene: NA; V gene: TRBV10-3
CDR3 protein: CASSPWPTSGIEQFF; CDR3 DNA: TGTGCCAGCAGCCCCTGGCCAACTAGCGGGATTGAGCAGTTCTTC; J gene: TRBJ2-1; clone size: NA; D gene: TRBD2; V gene: TRBV4-2
CDR3 protein: CASSSWANTEAFF; CDR3 DNA: TGTGCCAGCAGCTCCTGGGCTAACACTGAAGCTTTCTTT; J gene: TRBJ1-1; clone size: NA; D gene: NA; V gene: TRBV7-2
CDR3 protein: CASSLRVQQVLNTGELFF; CDR3 DNA: TGTGCCAGCAGCTTAAGGGTGCAACAGGTTCTAAACACCGGGGAGCTGTTTTTT; J gene: TRBJ2-2; clone size: NA; D gene: NA; V gene: TRBV7-2
CDR3 protein: CASSLNRDFSGNTIYF; CDR3 DNA: TGTGCCAGCAGCTTAAACAGGGATTTCTCTGGAAACACCATATATTTT; J gene: TRBJ1-3; clone size: once; D gene: NA; V gene: TRBV7-3
CDR3 protein: CASSLEDRYNEQFF; CDR3 DNA: TGTGCCAGCAGCTTGGAAGACAGGTACAATGAGCAGTTCTTC; J gene: TRBJ2-1; clone size: NA; D gene: NA; V gene: TRBV5-8
CDR3 protein: CASSPGGNSGNTIYF; CDR3 DNA: TGTGCCAGCAGCCCCGGGGGAAACTCTGGAAACACCATATATTTT; J gene: TRBJ1-3; clone size: NA; D gene: NA; V gene: TRBV28
CDR3 protein: CASSSGQGGFYEQYF; CDR3 DNA: TGTGCCAGCAGCTCGGGACAGGGAGGGTTCTACGAGCAGTACTTC; J gene: TRBJ2-7; clone size: once; D gene: TRBD1; V gene: TRBV7-2
CDR3 protein: CASHIAGTYEQYF; CDR3 DNA: TGTGCCAGCCACATAGCGGGGACCTACGAGCAGTACTTC; J gene: TRBJ2-7; clone size: NA; D gene: TRBD2; V gene: TRBV5-4
CDR3 protein: CASSLGGSYGYTF; CDR3 DNA: TGCGCCAGCAGCTTGGGAGGTAGCTATGGCTACACCTTC; J gene: TRBJ1-2; clone size: NA; D gene: NA; V gene: TRBV5-1
CDR3 protein: CATSREGDQPQHF; CDR3 DNA: TGTGCCACCAGCAGGGAGGGGGATCAGCCCCAGCATTTT; J gene: TRBJ1-5; clone size: NA; D gene: NA; V gene: TRBV15
CDR3 protein: CASSWGRTSSGELFF; CDR3 DNA: TGTGCCAGTAGTTGGGGAAGGACTAGCTCCGGGGAGCTGTTTTTT; J gene: TRBJ2-2; clone size: NA; D gene: TRBD2; V gene: TRBV19
CDR3 protein: CASATDNSGYSPLHF; CDR3 DNA: TGTGCCAGCGCAACAGATAATTCGGGATATTCACCCCTCCACTTT; J gene: TRBJ1-6; clone size: NA; D gene: NA; V gene: TRBV6-6
CDR3 protein: CASRYRGRSTDTQYF; CDR3 DNA: TGTGCCAGCAGGTACAGGGGGCGAAGCACAGATACGCAGTATTTT; J gene: TRBJ2-3; clone size: NA; D gene: TRBD1; V gene: TRBV28
CDR3 protein: CASSRAGTGSYEQYF; CDR3 DNA: TGTGCCAGCAGTAGGGCCGGGACAGGGTCCTACGAGCAGTACTTC; J gene: TRBJ2-7; clone size: few; D gene: TRBD1; V gene: TRBV6-5
CDR3 protein: CATSTGWASGRDYNEQFF; CDR3 DNA: TGTGCCACCAGCACTGGATGGGCTAGCGGGAGGGACTACAATGAGCAGTTCTTC; J gene: TRBJ2-1; clone size: NA; D gene: TRBD2; V gene: TRBV15
CDR3 protein: CASSPPNQGGLQYF; CDR3 DNA: TGTGCCAGCTCACCACCTAACCAGGGGGGCCTTCAGTACTTC; J gene: TRBJ2-7; clone size: NA; D gene: NA; V gene: TRBV18
CDR3 protein: CASSPEGTGVQPQHF; CDR3 DNA: TGTGCCAGCAGCCCGGAAGGGACAGGGGTTCAGCCCCAGCATTTT; J gene: TRBJ1-5; clone size: NA; D gene: TRBD1; V gene: TRBV7-8
CDR3 protein: CASSQGPNTGELFF; CDR3 DNA: TGTGCCAGCAGTCAGGGACCGAACACCGGGGAGCTGTTTTTT; J gene: TRBJ2-2; clone size: NA; D gene: NA; V gene: TRBV6-4
CDR3 protein: CASSPGTSGSYNEQFF; CDR3 DNA: TGTGCCAGCAGCCCCGGGACTAGCGGGTCCTACAATGAGCAGTTCTTC; J gene: TRBJ2-1; clone size: once; D gene: TRBD2; V gene: TRBV7-8
CDR3 protein: CSVHWGVPPAEAFF; CDR3 DNA: TGCAGCGTTCACTGGGGGGTTCCCCCCGCTGAAGCTTTCTTT; J gene: TRBJ1-1; clone size: NA; D gene: NA; V gene: TRBV29-1
CDR3 protein: CASSQGFNEQFF; CDR3 DNA: TGTGCCAGCTCCCAGGGGTTTAATGAGCAGTTCTTC; J gene: TRBJ2-1; clone size: NA; D gene: NA; V gene: TRBV28
CDR3 protein: CASSLASREGYTF; CDR3 DNA: TGCGCCAGCAGCCTCGCATCCCGTGAGGGCTACACCTTC; J gene: TRBJ1-2; clone size: once; D gene: NA; V gene: TRBV4-3
CDR3 protein: CATSRATGTSGEQYF; CDR3 DNA: TGTGCCACCAGCAGAGCAACCGGGACTAGCGGCGAGCAGTACTTC; J gene: TRBJ2-7; clone size: NA; D gene: TRBD2; V gene: TRBV15
CDR3 protein: CATHGTSGYNEQFF; CDR3 DNA: TGTGCCACTCACGGGACTAGCGGGTACAATGAGCAGTTCTTC; J gene: TRBJ2-1; clone size: NA; D gene: TRBD2; V gene: TRBV10-3
CDR3 protein: CASAPGTSSTDTQYF; CDR3 DNA: TGTGCCAGCGCCCCCGGGACGTCTAGCACAGATACGCAGTATTTT; J gene: TRBJ2-3; clone size: NA; D gene: NA; V gene: TRBV6-5
CDR3 protein: CASSLAARREGAYEQYF; CDR3 DNA: TGTGCCAGCAGCTTAGCGGCGCGGCGGGAGGGCGCCTACGAGCAGTACTTC; J gene: TRBJ2-7; clone size: NA; D gene: TRBD2; V gene: TRBV7-9
CDR3 protein: CASNHRWENTEAFF; CDR3 DNA: TGTGCCAGTAACCACAGGTGGGAGAACACTGAAGCTTTCTTT; J gene: TRBJ1-1; clone size: NA; D gene: NA; V gene: TRBV19
CDR3 protein: CASSTTSGALGETQYF; CDR3 DNA: TGTGCCAGTAGTACGACTAGCGGAGCCCTAGGGGAGACCCAGTACTTC; J gene: TRBJ2-5; clone size: NA; D gene: TRBD2; V gene: TRBV19
CDR3 protein: CASSNIAGGRLNTEAFF; CDR3 DNA: TGTGCCAGCAGCAACATAGCGGGCGGGCGGCTGAACACTGAAGCTTTCTTT; J gene: TRBJ1-1; clone size: once; D gene: NA; V gene: TRBV11-1
CDR3 protein: CSGSSGGRELFF; CDR3 DNA: TGCAGCGGCTCGTCGGGGGGCCGGGAGCTGTTTTTT; J gene: TRBJ2-2; clone size: NA; D gene: NA; V gene: TRBV29-1
CDR3 protein: CASSVGHNYEQYF; CDR3 DNA: TGTGCCAGCAGCGTAGGCCATAACTACGAGCAGTACTTC; J gene: TRBJ2-7; clone size: NA; D gene: NA; V gene: TRBV9
CDR3 protein: CASSQDRGYEQYF; CDR3 DNA: TGTGCCAGCAGCCAAGATCGGGGATACGAGCAGTACTTC; J gene: TRBJ2-7; clone size: few; D gene: NA; V gene: TRBV4-2
CDR3 protein: CASSESIEVEKLFF; CDR3 DNA: TGTGCCAGCAGTGAATCGATAGAGGTTGAAAAACTGTTTTTT; J gene: TRBJ1-4; clone size: NA; D gene: NA; V gene: TRBV6-1
CDR3 protein: CATSSGSTDTQYF; CDR3 DNA: TGTGCCACCAGCAGCGGTTCCACAGATACGCAGTATTTT; J gene: TRBJ2-3; clone size: NA; D gene: NA; V gene: TRBV15
CDR3 protein: CASTGTGRETQYF; CDR3 DNA: TGTGCCAGCACCGGGACAGGAAGAGAGACCCAGTACTTC; J gene: TRBJ2-5; clone size: NA; D gene: TRBD1; V gene: TRBV5-5
CDR3 protein: CASSLGDRGLQETQYF; CDR3 DNA: TGTGCCAGCAGCTTAGGCGACAGGGGCCTCCAAGAGACCCAGTACTTC; J gene: TRBJ2-5; clone size: once; D gene: TRBD1; V gene: TRBV7-9
CDR3 protein: CASSVSGRALEQYF; CDR3 DNA: TGTGCCAGCAGCGTTAGCGGGAGGGCCCTCGAGCAGTACTTC; J gene: TRBJ2-7; clone size: NA; D gene: TRBD2; V gene: TRBV9
CDR3 protein: CASSLWGQGAGTDTQYF; CDR3 DNA: TGTGCCAGCAGTTTATGGGGACAGGGGGCAGGCACAGATACGCAGTATTTT; J gene: TRBJ2-3; clone size: NA; D gene: TRBD1; V gene: TRBV28
CDR3 protein: CSVGTTGGGGYTF; CDR3 DNA: TGCAGCGTTGGGACGACAGGGGGCGGGGGCTACACCTTC; J gene: TRBJ1-2; clone size: NA; D gene: TRBD1; V gene: TRBV29-1
CDR3 protein: CATTDSNSYEQYF; CDR3 DNA: TGTGCCACCACGGACTCAAACTCCTACGAGCAGTACTTC; J gene: TRBJ2-7; clone size: NA; D gene: NA; V gene: TRBV27
CDR3 protein: CASSQDPEGGRPYGYTF; CDR3 DNA: TGCGCCAGCAGCCAAGACCCCGAGGGGGGGCGCCCCTATGGCTACACCTTC; J gene: TRBJ1-2; clone size: medium-sized; D gene: NA; V gene: TRBV4-3
CDR3 protein: CASSDRGATDTQYF; CDR3 DNA: TGTGCCAGCAGCGATCGGGGGGCAACAGATACGCAGTATTTT; J gene: TRBJ2-3; clone size: NA; D gene: NA; V gene: TRBV7-9
CDR3 protein: CASNPGDLDIQYF; CDR3 DNA: TGTGCCAGTAACCCAGGGGATTTGGACATTCAGTACTTC; J gene: TRBJ2-4; clone size: NA; D gene: NA; V gene: TRBV2
CDR3 protein: CATSIGAYEQYF; CDR3 DNA: TGTGCCACCTCCATCGGGGCCTACGAGCAGTACTTC; J gene: TRBJ2-7; clone size: NA; D gene: NA; V gene: TRBV7-2